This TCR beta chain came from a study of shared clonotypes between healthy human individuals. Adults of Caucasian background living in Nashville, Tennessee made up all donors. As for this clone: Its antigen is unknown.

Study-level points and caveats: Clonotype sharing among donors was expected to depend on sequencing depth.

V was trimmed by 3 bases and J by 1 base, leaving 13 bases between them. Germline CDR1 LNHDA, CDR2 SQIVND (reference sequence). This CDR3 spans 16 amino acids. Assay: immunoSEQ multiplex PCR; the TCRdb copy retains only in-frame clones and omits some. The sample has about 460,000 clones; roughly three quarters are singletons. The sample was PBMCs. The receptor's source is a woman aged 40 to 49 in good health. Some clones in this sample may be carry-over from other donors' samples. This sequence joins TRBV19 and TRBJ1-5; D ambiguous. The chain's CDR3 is CASSILSAASNQPQHF. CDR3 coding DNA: TGTGCCAGTAGTATTTTGTCCGCGGCGAGCAATCAGCCCCAGCATTTT.